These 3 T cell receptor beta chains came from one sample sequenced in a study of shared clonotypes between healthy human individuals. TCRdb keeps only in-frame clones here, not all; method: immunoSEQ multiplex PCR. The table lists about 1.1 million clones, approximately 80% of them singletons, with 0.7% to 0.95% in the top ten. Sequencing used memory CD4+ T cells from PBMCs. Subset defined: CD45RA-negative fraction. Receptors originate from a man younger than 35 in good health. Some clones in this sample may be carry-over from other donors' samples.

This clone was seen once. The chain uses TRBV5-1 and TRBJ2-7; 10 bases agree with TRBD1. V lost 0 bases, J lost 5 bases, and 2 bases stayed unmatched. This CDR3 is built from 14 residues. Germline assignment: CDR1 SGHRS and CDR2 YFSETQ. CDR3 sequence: CASSLGQGANEQYF. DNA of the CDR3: TGCGCCAGCAGCTTGGGACAGGGGGCGAACGAGCAGTACTTC.

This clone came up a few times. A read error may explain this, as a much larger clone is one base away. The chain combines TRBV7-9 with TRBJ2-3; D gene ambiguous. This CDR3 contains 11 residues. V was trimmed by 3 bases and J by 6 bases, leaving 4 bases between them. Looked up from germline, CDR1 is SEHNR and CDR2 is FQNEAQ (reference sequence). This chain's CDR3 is CASSFGDTQYF. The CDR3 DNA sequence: TGTGCCAGCAGCTTCGGGGATACGCAGTATTTT. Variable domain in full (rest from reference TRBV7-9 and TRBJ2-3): DTGVSQNPRHKITKRGQNVTFRCDPISEHNRLYWYRQTLGQGPEFLTYFQNEAQLEKSRLLSDRFSAERPKGSFSTLEIQRTEQGDSAMYLCASSFGDTQYFGPGTRLTVL.

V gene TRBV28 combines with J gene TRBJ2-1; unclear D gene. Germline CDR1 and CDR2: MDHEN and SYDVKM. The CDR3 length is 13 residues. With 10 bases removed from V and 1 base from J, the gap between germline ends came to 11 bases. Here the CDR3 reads CAIQLDSYNEQFF. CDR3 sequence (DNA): TGTGCCATCCAGTTGGATTCCTACAATGAGCAGTTCTTC.